A selection of T cell receptor beta chains follows, all from one sample in a study of T-cell reconstitution after alpha-beta-depleted transplantation in children. TCRdb fed the PCR reads into MiXCR, producing one record per CDR3 protein. Of roughly 200,000 distinct CDR3 sequences listed, roughly 6.6% are singletons. The specimen comprised PBMCs, sampled before TCRalphabeta/CD19-depleted stem cell transplant. Every receptor here comes from a boy aged 2-15 years with acute lymphoblastic leukemia, due to receive a stem cell transplant. Each CDR3 is given with its conserved first and last residue. A D gene is named only where the DNA matches it firmly. A clone size is listed for some rows: how often the clone was seen (once, few, many), or a class if it is expanded.

CDR3nt: TGTGCCAGCAGCTCCGGACAGGGTAGCTATGGCTACACCTTC; CDR3aa: CASSSGQGSYGYTF; abundance: many; j_gene: TRBJ1-2; v_gene: TRBV7-2; d_gene: TRBD1
CDR3nt: TGTGCCAGCAGCTTCGGCGGGAGCGAATCAGATACGCAGTATTTT; CDR3aa: CASSFGGSESDTQYF; abundance: many; j_gene: TRBJ2-3; v_gene: TRBV11-2; d_gene: TRBD2
CDR3nt: TGTGCCAGCAGCTTGATCGGGGAGAACACCGGGGAGCTGTTTTTT; CDR3aa: CASSLIGENTGELFF; abundance: many; j_gene: TRBJ2-2; v_gene: TRBV5-6; d_gene: .
CDR3nt: TGTGCCAGCAGCTGGGGGGACGGCGATGGCTACACCTTC; CDR3aa: CASSWGDGDGYTF; abundance: .; j_gene: TRBJ1-2; v_gene: TRBV11-2; d_gene: .
CDR3nt: TGTGCCAGCAGCCCCGGGACTTGGGGAGCCAAAAACACTCAGTACTTC; CDR3aa: CASSPGTWGAKNTQYF; abundance: .; j_gene: TRBJ2-4; v_gene: TRBV7-2; d_gene: .
CDR3nt: TGTGCCAGCAGCTTAAAGTCTAGATCGGAGGTGGGTTACAATGAGCAGTTCTTC; CDR3aa: CASSLKSRSEVGYNEQFF; abundance: many; j_gene: TRBJ2-1; v_gene: TRBV11-2; d_gene: .
CDR3nt: TGTGCCAGCACGTCAGCCTTGTACAATGAGCAGTTCTTC; CDR3aa: CASTSALYNEQFF; abundance: .; j_gene: TRBJ2-1; v_gene: TRBV27; d_gene: .
CDR3nt: TGCAGTGCTAGAGCCGAATACGAGCAGTACTTC; CDR3aa: CSARAEYEQYF; abundance: many; j_gene: TRBJ2-7; v_gene: TRBV20-1; d_gene: .
CDR3nt: TGTGCCAGCACCTCTGGGTTGAGCTCCTACGAGCAGTACTTC; CDR3aa: CASTSGLSSYEQYF; abundance: many; j_gene: TRBJ2-7; v_gene: TRBV27; d_gene: .
CDR3nt: TGCGCCACCCTGGTGCCCCTTGGTAGATCCGGGCACTTC; CDR3aa: CATLVPLGRSGHF; abundance: many; j_gene: TRBJ2-7; v_gene: TRBV10-2; d_gene: .
CDR3nt: TGCGCCAGCAGAACCGGGACAGGGCGTCGGGAGCAGTACTTC; CDR3aa: CASRTGTGRREQYF; abundance: many; j_gene: TRBJ2-7; v_gene: TRBV10-1; d_gene: TRBD1
CDR3nt: TGTGCCAGCAGTGATGAACAAATTTTGACCTACAATGAGCAGTTCTTC; CDR3aa: CASSDEQILTYNEQFF; abundance: few; j_gene: TRBJ2-1; v_gene: TRBV2; d_gene: .
CDR3nt: TGTGCCAGCAGTTTCTACGGGACAGGGGAGTACGAGCAGTACTTC; CDR3aa: CASSFYGTGEYEQYF; abundance: many; j_gene: TRBJ2-7; v_gene: TRBV28; d_gene: TRBD1
CDR3nt: TGTGCCAGCACCCTGACAGGGAACTATGGCTACACCTTC; CDR3aa: CASTLTGNYGYTF; abundance: many; j_gene: TRBJ1-2; v_gene: TRBV28; d_gene: TRBD1
CDR3nt: TGTGCCAGCAGCCCGTATGACGGGAGGGTTTTTAATGAGCAGTTCTTC; CDR3aa: CASSPYDGRVFNEQFF; abundance: few; j_gene: TRBJ2-1; v_gene: TRBV7-2; d_gene: TRBD2
CDR3nt: TGCAGTGCTACAGCGGGACGACCCTACAATGAGCAGTTCTTC; CDR3aa: CSATAGRPYNEQFF; abundance: .; j_gene: TRBJ2-1; v_gene: TRBV20-1; d_gene: TRBD2
CDR3nt: TGTGCCAGCAGTTTCGAAGTTGGCACAGGGGACACTGAAGCTTTCTTT; CDR3aa: CASSFEVGTGDTEAFF; abundance: many; j_gene: TRBJ1-1; v_gene: TRBV12-3/TRBV12-4; d_gene: TRBD1
CDR3nt: TGCAGTGCTAGAGTGGCTCCCGCTAGCGGGGTTGGGGCCTACGAGCAGTACTTC; CDR3aa: CSARVAPASGVGAYEQYF; abundance: many; j_gene: TRBJ2-7; v_gene: TRBV20-1; d_gene: TRBD2
CDR3nt: TGCAGTGCTGGCGAATTTTACAATGAGCAGTTCTTC; CDR3aa: CSAGEFYNEQFF; abundance: many; j_gene: TRBJ2-1; v_gene: TRBV20-1; d_gene: .
CDR3nt: TGTGCCACCAGTGGGCCTTTGGGGGGCAGGGACAATGAGCAGTTCTTC; CDR3aa: CATSGPLGGRDNEQFF; abundance: many; j_gene: TRBJ2-1; v_gene: TRBV24-1; d_gene: .
CDR3nt: TGTGCCTGGAGGAGGGGACAGGGTATGAATACTGAAGCTTTCTTT; CDR3aa: CAWRRGQGMNTEAFF; abundance: .; j_gene: TRBJ1-1; v_gene: TRBV30; d_gene: TRBD1
CDR3nt: TGTGCCAGCAGCCGCGACAGAAAAGAGACCCAGTACTTC; CDR3aa: CASSRDRKETQYF; abundance: many; j_gene: TRBJ2-5; v_gene: TRBV28; d_gene: .
CDR3nt: TGTGCCAGCAGCTATCAGGACAGGGCTTATAATTCACCCCTCCACTTT; CDR3aa: CASSYQDRAYNSPLHF; abundance: few; j_gene: TRBJ1-6; v_gene: TRBV7-2; d_gene: TRBD1
CDR3nt: TGTGCCAGCAGCCAAGATACGAACACCATATATTTT; CDR3aa: CASSQDTNTIYF; abundance: many; j_gene: TRBJ1-3; v_gene: TRBV3-1; d_gene: .
CDR3nt: TGCAGCGTTGAAGAGGGGACAGTTAACTATGGCTACACCTTC; CDR3aa: CSVEEGTVNYGYTF; abundance: many; j_gene: TRBJ1-2; v_gene: TRBV29-1; d_gene: TRBD1
CDR3nt: TGCGCCAGCAGCTTGGAAGTGCAGCCCAGCACAGATACGCAGTATTTT; CDR3aa: CASSLEVQPSTDTQYF; abundance: .; j_gene: TRBJ2-3; v_gene: TRBV5-1; d_gene: .
CDR3nt: TGTGCCACCAGCAGAGAGGGGGGGGGGCAATACGAGCAGTACTTC; CDR3aa: CATSREGGGQYEQYF; abundance: many; j_gene: TRBJ2-7; v_gene: TRBV15; d_gene: .
CDR3nt: TGCAGTGCCGCCCCGGGACCGGGCGCCTACGAGCAGTACTTC; CDR3aa: CSAAPGPGAYEQYF; abundance: few; j_gene: TRBJ2-7; v_gene: TRBV20-1; d_gene: .
CDR3nt: TGTGCCAGCAGCGTAGCGGTTTTTAGCGGACAAGAGACCCAGTACTTC; CDR3aa: CASSVAVFSGQETQYF; abundance: .; j_gene: TRBJ2-5; v_gene: TRBV9; d_gene: .
CDR3nt: TGTGCCAGCAGTTTTACCCTTGGCGGGAGCTCCTACAATGAGCAGTTCTTC; CDR3aa: CASSFTLGGSSYNEQFF; abundance: many; j_gene: TRBJ2-1; v_gene: TRBV28; d_gene: TRBD2
CDR3nt: TGTGCCAGCAGCTTAGCCGGGACTAGCAGTCACAATGAGCAGTTCTTC; CDR3aa: CASSLAGTSSHNEQFF; abundance: many; j_gene: TRBJ2-1; v_gene: TRBV7-2; d_gene: TRBD2
CDR3nt: TGTGCCAGCAGTTTAGCGCATTTGGCTGAAGCTTTCTTT; CDR3aa: CASSLAHLAEAFF; abundance: few; j_gene: TRBJ1-1; v_gene: TRBV12-3/TRBV12-4; d_gene: .
CDR3nt: TGTGCCAGCAGTAGGGAGGCGGGAGGTGCTGGGGGCACAGATACGCAGTATTTT; CDR3aa: CASSREAGGAGGTDTQYF; abundance: many; j_gene: TRBJ2-3; v_gene: TRBV7-2; d_gene: TRBD2
CDR3nt: TGTGCCAGCAGCTTAGAGGGAGGGCCGTCCTACAATGAGCAGTTCTTC; CDR3aa: CASSLEGGPSYNEQFF; abundance: many; j_gene: TRBJ2-1; v_gene: TRBV7-9; d_gene: TRBD2
CDR3nt: TGCGCCAGCAGTACTAGCGTTCAAGAGACCCAGTACTTC; CDR3aa: CASSTSVQETQYF; abundance: many; j_gene: TRBJ2-5; v_gene: TRBV10-2; d_gene: TRBD2
CDR3nt: TGTGCCAGCAGCTTAAGGGTCGGCGAGACCTCGGAGACCCAGTACTTC; CDR3aa: CASSLRVGETSETQYF; abundance: many; j_gene: TRBJ2-5; v_gene: TRBV7-2; d_gene: .
CDR3nt: TGCAGCGTTGAACCCCCAAACAGGGACGAAGCTTTCTTT; CDR3aa: CSVEPPNRDEAFF; abundance: many; j_gene: TRBJ1-1; v_gene: TRBV29-1; d_gene: .
CDR3nt: TGTGCCAGCAGCACGGGACTACCAGTCCCGGGACTGGAACCACGGCTCAATGAGCAGTTCTTC; CDR3aa: CASSTGLPVPGLEPRLNEQFF; abundance: many; j_gene: TRBJ2-1; v_gene: TRBV28; d_gene: TRBD2
CDR3nt: TGTGCCAGCAGCCCGACAGGATCCGAGCAGTACTTC; CDR3aa: CASSPTGSEQYF; abundance: many; j_gene: TRBJ2-7; v_gene: TRBV11-2; d_gene: .
CDR3nt: TGTGCCAGCTCATATAGCAATCAGCCCCAGCATTTT; CDR3aa: CASSYSNQPQHF; abundance: many; j_gene: TRBJ1-5; v_gene: TRBV28; d_gene: .
CDR3nt: TGTGCCAGCAGCTCCCAGGGGGGTAGTGGAAACACCATATATTTT; CDR3aa: CASSSQGGSGNTIYF; abundance: few; j_gene: TRBJ1-3; v_gene: TRBV11-2; d_gene: TRBD1
CDR3nt: TGTGCCAGCAGCTTAGGACAGGGGGCAGTGAATGAGCAGTTCTTC; CDR3aa: CASSLGQGAVNEQFF; abundance: many; j_gene: TRBJ2-1; v_gene: TRBV11-3; d_gene: TRBD1
CDR3nt: TGTGCCAGCAGGTTGACAGGGAACACCGGGGAGCTGTTTTTT; CDR3aa: CASRLTGNTGELFF; abundance: many; j_gene: TRBJ2-2; v_gene: TRBV7-8; d_gene: .
CDR3nt: TGTGCCAGCAGCTCACCGGGCAGGGTAGACAATGAGCAGTTCTTC; CDR3aa: CASSSPGRVDNEQFF; abundance: .; j_gene: TRBJ2-1; v_gene: TRBV11-2; d_gene: .
CDR3nt: TGTGCCATCAGTGACGTTGGGGCGACCTACGAGCAGTACTTC; CDR3aa: CAISDVGATYEQYF; abundance: many; j_gene: TRBJ2-7; v_gene: TRBV10-3; d_gene: .
CDR3nt: TGCAGTGCTATGGACAGGGTGATCTACGAGCAGTACTTC; CDR3aa: CSAMDRVIYEQYF; abundance: many; j_gene: TRBJ2-7; v_gene: TRBV20-1; d_gene: TRBD1
CDR3nt: TGTGCCATCAGTGATGGGGAGGACGGGGACGAGCAGTACTTC; CDR3aa: CAISDGEDGDEQYF; abundance: many; j_gene: TRBJ2-7; v_gene: TRBV10-3; d_gene: .
CDR3nt: TGTGCCAGCAGCCTTGAACTCGGACAGTATCAGGAGACCCAGTACTTC; CDR3aa: CASSLELGQYQETQYF; abundance: .; j_gene: TRBJ2-5; v_gene: TRBV7-9; d_gene: .